This T cell receptor beta chain was recorded in a study of identifying expanded T cells in peripheral blood. Study-wide findings and caveats: Clone count variance between approximately two-week samples rose with total template count. Technical replicates showed around 1.2 changed clones; approximately two weeks roughly 16; four weeks 19.

Collection occurred without any documented infections or immune events in donors. Trimming removed 3 bases at V and 4 bases at J, with 12 bases between. Germline CDR1 LGHNA, CDR2 YNFKEQ. The CDR3 covers 15 residues. Assay: immunoSEQ multiplex PCR; the TCRdb copy retains only in-frame clones and omits some. The sample yields around 63,000 clones, 87% seen once. Notes on this clone: Its cognate antigen is unknown.

The receptor was isolated from a person aged 18-70 years in good health. This chain uses TRBV4-2 with TRBJ1-4; tentative D call: TRBD1 (5 bases). Sequences were obtained from blood. The CDR3 DNA reads as TGTGCCAGCAGCCAGGGGGGAGGCCTTAATGAAAAACTGTTTTTT. Protein product: CASSQGGGLNEKLFF.